This TCR beta chain stems from a study of blood T cell repertoires in COVID-19. Between the trimmed V and J ends, which lost 4 bases and 2 bases, there was a span of 19 bases. CDR1 and CDR2 (germline): MNHEY, SMNVEV (reference sequence). The CDR3 extends over 17 amino acids. Sequenced by immunoSEQ multiplex PCR; TCRdb stores in-frame clones only, minus some. The data hold some 150,000 clones, with around 85% observed a single time. The V gene is TRBV27, the J gene TRBJ2-3; D not certain. Input material: peripheral blood. The sequence was obtained from a woman of 80 years or more with acute or convalescent COVID-19. The CDR3 here is CASSSHPVFSNTDTQYF. DNA of the CDR3: TGTGCCAGCAGTTCCCACCCTGTGTTTAGTAACACAGATACGCAGTATTTT.